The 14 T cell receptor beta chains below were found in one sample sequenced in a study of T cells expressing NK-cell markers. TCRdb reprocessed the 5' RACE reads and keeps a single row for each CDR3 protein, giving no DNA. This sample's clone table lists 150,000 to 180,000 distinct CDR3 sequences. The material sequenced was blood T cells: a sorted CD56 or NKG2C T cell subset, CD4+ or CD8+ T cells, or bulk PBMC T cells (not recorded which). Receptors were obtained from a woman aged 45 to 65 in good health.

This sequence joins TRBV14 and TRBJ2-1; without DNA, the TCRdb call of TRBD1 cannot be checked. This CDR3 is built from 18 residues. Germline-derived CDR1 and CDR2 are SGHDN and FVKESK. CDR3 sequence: CASSQDFRVQGGSNEQFF.

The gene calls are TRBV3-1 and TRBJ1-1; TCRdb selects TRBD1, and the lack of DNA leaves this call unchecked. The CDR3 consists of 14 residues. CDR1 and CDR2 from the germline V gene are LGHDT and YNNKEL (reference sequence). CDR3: CASSPGQGWTEAFF.

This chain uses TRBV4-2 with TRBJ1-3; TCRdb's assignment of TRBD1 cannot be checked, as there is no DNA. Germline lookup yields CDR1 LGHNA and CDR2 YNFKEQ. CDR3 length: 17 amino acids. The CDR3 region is CASSQGATVSSGNTIYF.

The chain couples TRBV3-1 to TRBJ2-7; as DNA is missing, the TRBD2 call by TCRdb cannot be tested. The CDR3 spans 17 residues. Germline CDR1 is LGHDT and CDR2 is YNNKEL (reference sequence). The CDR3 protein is CASSQEGAGAESYEQYF.

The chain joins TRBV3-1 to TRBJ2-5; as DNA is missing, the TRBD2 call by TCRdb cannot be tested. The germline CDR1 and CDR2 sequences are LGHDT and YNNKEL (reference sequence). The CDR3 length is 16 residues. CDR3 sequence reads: CASSQDRRSGKQTQYF.

CDR3 sequence reads: CASSAQVGLALYEQYF. The gene calls are TRBV2 and TRBJ2-7; TCRdb's D call, TRBD2, is unchecked because there is no DNA. Germline V gives CDR1 SNHLY, CDR2 FYNNEI. The CDR3 contains 16 residues.

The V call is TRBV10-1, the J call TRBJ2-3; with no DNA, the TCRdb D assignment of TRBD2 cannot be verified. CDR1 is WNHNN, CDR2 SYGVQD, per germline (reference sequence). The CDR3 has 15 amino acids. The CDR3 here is CASSEPTLGTDTQYF.

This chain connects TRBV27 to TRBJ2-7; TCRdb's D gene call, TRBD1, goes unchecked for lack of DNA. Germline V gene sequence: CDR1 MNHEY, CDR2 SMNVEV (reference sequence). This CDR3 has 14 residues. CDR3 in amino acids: CASSPLTEIYEQYF.

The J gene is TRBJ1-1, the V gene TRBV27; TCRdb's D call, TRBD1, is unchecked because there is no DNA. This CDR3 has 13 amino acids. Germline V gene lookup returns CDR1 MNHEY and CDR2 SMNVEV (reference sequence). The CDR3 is CASRTGVSTEAFF.

The CDR3 loop reads CASRDREIVYNEQFF. This chain joins TRBV2 and TRBJ2-1; the TCRdb D gene call, TRBD1, has no DNA to confirm it. CDR3 length: 15 residues. Germline V gene data show CDR1 as SNHLY and CDR2 as FYNNEI. Complete variable domain (other parts from reference TRBV2 and TRBJ2-1): EPEVTQTPSHQVTQMGQEVILRCVPISNHLYFYWYRQILGQKVEFLVSFYNNEISEKSEIFDDQFSVERPDGSNFTLKIRSTKLEDSAMYFCASRDREIVYNEQFFGPGTRLTVL.

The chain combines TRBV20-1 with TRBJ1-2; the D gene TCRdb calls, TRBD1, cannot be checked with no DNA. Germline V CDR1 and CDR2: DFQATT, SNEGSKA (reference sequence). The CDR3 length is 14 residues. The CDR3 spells CSARARDSYLGYTF.

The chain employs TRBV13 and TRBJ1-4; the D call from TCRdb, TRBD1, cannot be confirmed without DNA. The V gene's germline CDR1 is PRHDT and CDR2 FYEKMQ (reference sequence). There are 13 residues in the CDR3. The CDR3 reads CASSGEPVEKLFF.

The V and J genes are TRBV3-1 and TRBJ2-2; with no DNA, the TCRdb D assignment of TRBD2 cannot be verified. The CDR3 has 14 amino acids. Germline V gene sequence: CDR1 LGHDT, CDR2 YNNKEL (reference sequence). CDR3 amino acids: CASSPIAGTGELFF.

The CDR3 reads CASSMDNWRYEQYF. This chain joins TRBV12-3 or TRBV12-4 and TRBJ2-7; TCRdb's D call, TRBD1, is unchecked because there is no DNA. The CDR3 totals 14 residues.